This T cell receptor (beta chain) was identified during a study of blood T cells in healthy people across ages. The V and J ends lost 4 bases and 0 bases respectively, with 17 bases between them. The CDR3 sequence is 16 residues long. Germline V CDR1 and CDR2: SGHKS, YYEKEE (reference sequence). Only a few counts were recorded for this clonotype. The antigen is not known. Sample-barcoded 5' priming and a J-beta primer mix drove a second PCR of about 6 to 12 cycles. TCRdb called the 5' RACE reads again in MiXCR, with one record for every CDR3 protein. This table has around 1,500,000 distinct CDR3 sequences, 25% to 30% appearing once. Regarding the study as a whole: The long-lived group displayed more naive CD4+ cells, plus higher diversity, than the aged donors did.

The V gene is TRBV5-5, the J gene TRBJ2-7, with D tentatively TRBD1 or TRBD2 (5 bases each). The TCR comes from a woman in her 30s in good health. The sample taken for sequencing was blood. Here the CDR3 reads CASSPPGTGISYEQYF. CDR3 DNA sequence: TGTGCCAGCAGCCCGCCGGGGACGGGAATCTCCTACGAGCAGTACTTC.